The 14 T cell receptor beta chains reported below all come from one sample, sequenced in a study of control samples from healthy donors and cancer patients. Data came from immunoSEQ multiplex PCR; TCRdb stores just in-frame clones and leaves some out. Of around 200,000 clones in the sample, roughly 89% are singletons; the top ten hold roughly 1.6%. Sequences were obtained from blood. The receptor source for this set is a woman aged 30 to 39 in good health.

The DNA for the CDR3 is TGTGCCTGGAGTGTGTCCAGCTGGAATCAGCCCCAGCATTTT. Translating it yields CAWSVSSWNQPQHF. The chain combines TRBV30 with TRBJ1-5; D is unresolved. Trimming left V 0 bases short and J 4 bases short, with 10 bases between. CDR1 is GTSNPN, CDR2 SVGIG, per germline (reference sequence). This CDR3 comprises 14 residues.

The chain recombines TRBV6-4 with TRBJ2-7; 9 positions agree with TRBD1. The germline V gene has CDR1 MRHNA and CDR2 SNTAGT. V dropped 11 bases and J dropped 4; count of bases not matched to a gene: 12. CDR3 length equals 14 residues. CDR3 residues: CADLIQDRGYEQYF. CDR3 DNA sequence: TGTGCCGACCTTATCCAGGACAGGGGATACGAGCAGTACTTC.

This clone was detected once. The chain links TRBV6-5 to TRBJ2-7; weak D call: TRBD2 (5 bases). Germline values: CDR1 MNHEY, CDR2 SVGAGI. The CDR3 runs 13 residues. V was clipped by 2 bases and J by 6 bases, with 11 bases between them. CDR3: CASSYEHGGEQYF. In DNA, the CDR3 is TGTGCCAGCAGTTACGAACATGGAGGCGAGCAGTACTTC.

This sequence joins TRBV4-3 and TRBJ2-1; 8 nucleotides line up with TRBD2. Trimming removed 0 bases from V and 0 bases from J; junction bases left unmatched: 7. The CDR3 extends over 18 amino acids. CDR1 and CDR2 from the germline V gene are LGHNA and YSLEER. The CDR3 nucleotides are TGCGCCAGCAGCCAAGATCCAGCGGGAGTTTCCTCCTACAATGAGCAGTTCTTC. Translation gives CASSQDPAGVSSYNEQFF.

This chain uses TRBV4-3 with TRBJ2-1; 9 bases line up with TRBD2. With V trimmed by 1 base and J by 7 bases, 5 bases remained unmatched. The germline gives CDR1 LGHNA, CDR2 YSLEER. This CDR3 comprises 15 residues. The CDR3 DNA reads TGCGCCAGCAGCCAAGCTAGCGGGATGAGGAATGAGCAGTTCTTC. It codes for CASSQASGMRNEQFF.

V usage is TRBV2 and J usage is TRBJ2-7, with no clear D. Germline CDR1 is SNHLY and CDR2 is FYNNEI. Trimming shortened V by 6 bases and J by 0 bases, and 15 bases separated the two germline ends. CDR3 length: 15 amino acids. This CDR3 is CASRVVSGSSYEQYF. CDR3 DNA sequence: TGTGCCAGCAGAGTGGTGTCGGGCAGCTCCTACGAGCAGTACTTC.

This clone was counted once. This chain uses TRBV6-5 with TRBJ2-4, with 9 bases that match TRBD2. The CDR3 has 13 amino acids. Germline V gene data show CDR1 as MNHEY and CDR2 as SVGAGI. V was pared by 7 bases and J by 7 bases, with 5 bases of the junction left unmatched. The CDR3 loop reads CASMAGGLNIQYF. The CDR3 DNA is TGTGCCAGCATGGCGGGGGGGCTTAACATTCAGTACTTC.

On this clone: The sample carries other DNA sequences with the same CDR3. The DNA for the CDR3 is TGTGCCAGCAGCTTAGCAGGTCAGCCCCAGCATTTT. Translating gives CASSLAGQPQHF. The J gene is TRBJ1-5, the V gene TRBV7-2; D remains unclear. The germline V gene has CDR1 SGHTA and CDR2 FQGNSA. This CDR3 is 12 amino acids long. V lost 0 bases and J lost 6, with 3 bases in between. The full variable domain, in which reference TRBV7-2 and TRBJ1-5 provide the parts outside the CDR3, is GAGVSQSPSNKVTEKGKDVELRCDPISGHTALYWYRQSLGQGLEFLIYFQGNSAPDKSGLPSDRFSAERTGGSVSTLTIQRTQQEDSAVYLCASSLAGQPQHFGDGTRLSIL.

This chain uses TRBV25-1 with TRBJ1-3; D uncertain. Germline CDR1 reads MGHDK; CDR2 reads SYGVNS. The CDR3 runs to 14 residues. Trimming removed 4 bases from V and 3 bases from J, with 10 bases in between. The CDR3 sequence is CASSAPEGGNTIYF. DNA of the CDR3: TGTGCCAGCAGTGCCCCGGAGGGTGGAAACACCATATATTTT.

V and J are TRBV5-1 and TRBJ2-3; TRBD2 might be the D (6 bases). The V and J ends lost 4 bases and 0 bases respectively, with 12 bases between them. This CDR3 has 15 amino acids. The germline gives CDR1 SGHRS, CDR2 YFSETQ. The CDR3 DNA is TGCGCCAGCAGCCCCAGCGGGTCTAGCACAGATACGCAGTATTTT. As protein: CASSPSGSSTDTQYF.

The chain is built from TRBV4-1 and TRBJ1-1; 7 bases line up with TRBD1. CDR3 length: 16 amino acids. After removal of 1 base from V and 1 base from J, the junction contained 6 bases not matched to a gene. Germline V gene data show CDR1 as MGHRA and CDR2 as YSYEKL. The CDR3 DNA reads TGCGCCAGCAGCCAAGCCACGGGACAGAAGAACACTGAAGCTTTCTTT. This codes for CASSQATGQKNTEAFF.

The J gene is TRBJ2-1, the V gene TRBV7-2; 10 positions match TRBD2. Germline V gives CDR1 SGHTA, CDR2 FQGNSA. The CDR3 runs 14 residues. After removal of 5 bases from V and 9 bases from J, the junction contained 7 bases not matched to a gene. Written as DNA, the CDR3 is TGTGCCAGCAGCGAGGGACTAGCGACGCGTGAGCAGTTCTTC. This encodes CASSEGLATREQFF.

The J gene is TRBJ2-1, the V gene TRBV4-1, with D maybe TRBD1 (6 bases). Trimming removed 3 bases from V and 4 bases from J, with 16 bases in between. From germline, CDR1 is MGHRA and CDR2 YSYEKL. This CDR3 has 16 residues. CDR3 nucleotide sequence: TGCGCCAGCAGCCAGCCCGACAGGTGGAGTTACAATGAGCAGTTCTTC. This encodes CASSQPDRWSYNEQFF.

The table lists this clone with a few counts. The V call is TRBV19, the J call TRBJ2-1; 12 positions match TRBD2. V dropped 4 bases and J dropped 3; count of bases not matched to a gene: 4. The CDR3 consists of 16 residues. CDR1 and CDR2 from the germline V gene are LNHDA and SQIVND (reference sequence). CDR3 residues: CASSRLAGVRYNEQFF. In DNA form, the CDR3 reads TGTGCCAGTAGTAGACTAGCGGGAGTGCGCTACAATGAGCAGTTCTTC.